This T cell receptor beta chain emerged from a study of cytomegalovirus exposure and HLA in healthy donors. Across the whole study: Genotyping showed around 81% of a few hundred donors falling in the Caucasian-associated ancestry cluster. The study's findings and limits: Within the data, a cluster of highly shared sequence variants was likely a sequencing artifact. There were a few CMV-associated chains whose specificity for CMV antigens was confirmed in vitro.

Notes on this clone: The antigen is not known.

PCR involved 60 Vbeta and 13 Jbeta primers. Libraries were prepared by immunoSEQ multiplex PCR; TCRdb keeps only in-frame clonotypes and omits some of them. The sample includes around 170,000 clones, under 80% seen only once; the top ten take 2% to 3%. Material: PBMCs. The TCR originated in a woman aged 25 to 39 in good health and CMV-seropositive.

CDR3 nucleotides: TGTGCCAGCAGCTTAGTGGGACAGGGGGCCAGCGAGCAGTACTTC. Translation gives CASSLVGQGASEQYF. The rearrangement uses TRBV11-2 and TRBJ2-7; 12 nucleotides match TRBD1. Looked up from germline, CDR1 is SGHAT and CDR2 is FQNNGV. The CDR3 has 15 residues. V lost 1 base, J lost 6 bases, and 4 bases stayed unmatched.